The clone carrying this TCR beta chain showed up just a few times. No antigen is known for it. Here immunoSEQ multiplex PCR was the method, and the copy in TCRdb shows in-frame clones only, minus some. In the table there are approximately 60,000 clones, less than 80% of which are singletons. This sample stems from a study of siplizumab effects on memory and regulatory T cells. Study conclusions and caveats: Proliferating Tregs' suppressive function in siplizumab cultures went unconfirmed. Sequences below about 10^-5 frequency were poorly captured, limiting mapping of alloreactive clones. Unstimulated naive T cells seemed to show more diversity than memory cells did, and they also seemed to be among the major contributors to the alloresponse.

The CDR3 sequence is 13 residues long. With 0 bases removed from V and 4 bases from J, the gap between germline ends came to 9 bases. Germline V lookup: CDR1 GTSNPN, CDR2 SVGIG (reference sequence). The sequence was obtained from a human donor in good health. The sample was memory CD4+ T cells sorted from blood. V usage is TRBV30 and J usage is TRBJ1-2; TRBD1 is a possible D gene (6 bases). The DNA for the CDR3 is TGTGCCTGGAGTGTAGCAGGGGCCTATGGCTACACCTTC. Its protein product is CAWSVAGAYGYTF.